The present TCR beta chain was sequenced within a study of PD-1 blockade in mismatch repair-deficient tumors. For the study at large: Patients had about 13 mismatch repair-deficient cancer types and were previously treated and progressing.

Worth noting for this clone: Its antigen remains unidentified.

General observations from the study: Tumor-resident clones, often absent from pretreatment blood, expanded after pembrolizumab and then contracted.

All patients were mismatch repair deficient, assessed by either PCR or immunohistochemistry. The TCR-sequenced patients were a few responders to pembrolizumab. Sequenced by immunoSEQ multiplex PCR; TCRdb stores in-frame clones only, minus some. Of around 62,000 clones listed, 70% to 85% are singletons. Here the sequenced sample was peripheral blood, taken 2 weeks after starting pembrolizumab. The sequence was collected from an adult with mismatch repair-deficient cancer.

DNA for the CDR3: TGTGCCAGCAGCCTGACAGAGAGGCAGCCCCAGCATTTT. Its translation is CASSLTERQPQHF. J is TRBJ1-5 and V is TRBV2, with TRBD1 as a possible D gene (5 bases). This CDR3 spans 13 amino acids. The V gene's germline CDR1 is SNHLY and CDR2 FYNNEI. V was pared by 6 bases and J by 7 bases, with 13 bases between.